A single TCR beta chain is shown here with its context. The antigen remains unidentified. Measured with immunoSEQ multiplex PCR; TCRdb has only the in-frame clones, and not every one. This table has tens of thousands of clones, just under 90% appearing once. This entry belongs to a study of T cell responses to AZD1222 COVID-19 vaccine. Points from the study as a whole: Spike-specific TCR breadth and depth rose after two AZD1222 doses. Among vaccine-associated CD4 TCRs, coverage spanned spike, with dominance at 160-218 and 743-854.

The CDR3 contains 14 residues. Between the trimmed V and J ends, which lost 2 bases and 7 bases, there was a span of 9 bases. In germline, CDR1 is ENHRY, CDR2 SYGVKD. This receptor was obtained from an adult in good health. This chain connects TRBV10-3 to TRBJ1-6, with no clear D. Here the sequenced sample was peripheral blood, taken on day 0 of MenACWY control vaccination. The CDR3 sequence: CAISELIGNSPLHF. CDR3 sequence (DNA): TGTGCCATCAGTGAGCTGATTGGAAATTCACCCCTCCACTTT.